This T cell receptor beta chain was identified during a study of identical twins. Each CDR3 protein gets one entry after TCRdb re-called the 5' RACE reads with MiXCR. The sample has about 460,000 distinct CDR3 sequences, 13% to 15% seen once. Trimming took 1 base from V and 2 from J; bases not matched to a gene: 7. Germline V gene data show CDR1 as LGHNA and CDR2 as YNFKEQ. This CDR3 is built from 18 residues. The data also belong to a second study, concerning yellow fever vaccine responses in identical twins.

This sequence was found in a woman aged 18-29 years in good health. The chain carries TRBV4-2 and TRBJ2-5; 13 bases match TRBD2. Material for sequencing was CD4+ T cells sorted from blood. CDR3 sequence reads: CASSQGTSGRKGQETQYF. The CDR3 region has the DNA TGTGCCAGCAGCCAAGGGACTAGCGGGAGAAAGGGTCAAGAGACCCAGTACTTC.